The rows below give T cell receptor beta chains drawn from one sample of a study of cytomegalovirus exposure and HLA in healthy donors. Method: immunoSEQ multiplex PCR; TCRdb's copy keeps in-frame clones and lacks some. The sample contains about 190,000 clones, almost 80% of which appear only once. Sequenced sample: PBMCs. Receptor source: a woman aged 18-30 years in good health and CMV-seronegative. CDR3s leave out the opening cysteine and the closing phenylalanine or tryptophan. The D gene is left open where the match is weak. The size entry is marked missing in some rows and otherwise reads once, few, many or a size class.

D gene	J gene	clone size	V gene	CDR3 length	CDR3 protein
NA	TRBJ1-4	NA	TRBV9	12	ASSVGGANEKLF
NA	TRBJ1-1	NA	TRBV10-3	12	AISEDAGQTEAF
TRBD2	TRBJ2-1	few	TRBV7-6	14	ASRATSVGGYNEQF
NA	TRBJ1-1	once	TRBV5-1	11	ASYDYMNAEAF
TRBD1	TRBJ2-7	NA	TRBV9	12	ASSVGTGYYEQY
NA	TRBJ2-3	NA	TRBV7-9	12	ASSLLRQTDTQY
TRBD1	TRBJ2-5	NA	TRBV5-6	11	ASGDRGPETQY
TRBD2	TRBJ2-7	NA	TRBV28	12	ASSFRGRAYEQY
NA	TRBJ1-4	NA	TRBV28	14	ASSIQGSTTNEKLF
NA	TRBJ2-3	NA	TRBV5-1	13	ASSLPVPSTDTQY
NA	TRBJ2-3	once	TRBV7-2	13	ASSPLRKEGDTQY
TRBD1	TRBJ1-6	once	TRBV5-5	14	ASSRKIDRGNSPLH
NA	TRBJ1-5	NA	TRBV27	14	ASSFKRQGMVQPQH
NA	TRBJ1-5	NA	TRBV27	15	ASSLFWPGDSNQPQH
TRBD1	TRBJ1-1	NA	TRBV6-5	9	ASTGASEAF
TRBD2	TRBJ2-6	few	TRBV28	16	ASSPGLAGFSGANVLT
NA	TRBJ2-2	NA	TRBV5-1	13	ASRTGHTNTGELF
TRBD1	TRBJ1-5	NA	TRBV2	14	ASSTGGAEGNQPQH
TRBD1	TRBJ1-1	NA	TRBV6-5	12	ASSLDRGWTEAF
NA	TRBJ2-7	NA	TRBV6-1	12	ASSLQPTGYEQY
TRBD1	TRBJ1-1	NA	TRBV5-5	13	ASSLGQTGAPEAF
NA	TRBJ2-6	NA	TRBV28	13	ASSPVGPGANVLT
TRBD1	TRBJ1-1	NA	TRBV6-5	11	ASSYSGQGMTF
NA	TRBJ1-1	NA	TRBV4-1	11	ASSSSADTEAF
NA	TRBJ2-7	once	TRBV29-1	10	SVHSGVDEQY